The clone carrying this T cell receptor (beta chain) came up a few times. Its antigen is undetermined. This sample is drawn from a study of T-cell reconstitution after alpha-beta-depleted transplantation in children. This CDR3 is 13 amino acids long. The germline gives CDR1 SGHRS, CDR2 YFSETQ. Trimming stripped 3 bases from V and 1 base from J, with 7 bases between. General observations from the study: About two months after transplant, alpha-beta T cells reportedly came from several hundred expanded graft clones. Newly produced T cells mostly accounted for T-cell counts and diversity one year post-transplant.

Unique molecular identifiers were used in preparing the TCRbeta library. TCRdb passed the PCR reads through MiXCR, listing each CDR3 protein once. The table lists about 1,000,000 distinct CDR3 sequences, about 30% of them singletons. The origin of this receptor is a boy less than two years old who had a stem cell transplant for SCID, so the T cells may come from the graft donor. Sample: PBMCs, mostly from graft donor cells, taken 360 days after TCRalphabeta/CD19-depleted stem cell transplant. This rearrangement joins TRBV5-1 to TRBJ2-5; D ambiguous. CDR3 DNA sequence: TGCGCCAGCAGCTCCTCGCCCCAAGAGACCCAGTACTTC. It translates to CASSSSPQETQYF.